One sample yielded the 18 T cell receptor beta chains listed below, sequenced in a study of graft-versus-host responses after intestinal transplantation. Profiling relied on immunoSEQ multiplex PCR, and the TCRdb table lists in-frame clones only, not all of them. The profile shows around 50,000 clones, about 87% of them singletons. Material: PBMCs, obtained 26 days after transplant. All receptors come from a human patient who received an intestinal transplant, so some T cells may come from the graft donor.

With respect to this clone: Its ends do not fully match the called genes, so a read error is possible. J is TRBJ2-1 and V is TRBV7-7, with a tentative D call TRBD1 (5 bases). The CDR3 covers 13 residues. Germline V CDR1 and CDR2: SSHAT, FNYEAQ (reference sequence). CDR3 loop: CAFRVGGYSEQFF. The DNA for the CDR3 is TGTGCTTTCAGGGTTGGTGGCTACAGTGAGCAGTTCTTC.

The J gene is TRBJ1-1, the V gene TRBV5-6; maybe TRBD1 (6 bases). In germline, CDR1 is SGHDT, CDR2 YYEEEE. CDR3 length: 15 amino acids. Trimming pared 0 bases from V and 3 bases from J, leaving 12 bases between. The CDR3 region is CASSLGTEGDTEAFF. CDR3 bases: TGTGCCAGCAGCTTGGGGACAGAGGGAGACACTGAAGCTTTCTTT. The variable domain in full, with the rest retrieved from reference TRBV5-6 and TRBJ1-1, is DAGVTQSPTHLIKTRGQQVTLRCSPKSGHDTVSWYQQALGQGPQFIFQYYEEEERQRGNFPDRFSGHQFPNYSSELNVNALLLGDSALYLCASSLGTEGDTEAFFGQGTRLTVV.

CDR3 in amino acids: CASSPPGTDTQYF. The CDR3, as DNA: TGTGCCAGCAGCCCACCGGGCACAGATACGCAGTATTTT. The chain has TRBV7-2 and TRBJ2-3; D uncertain. Deletions cut 5 bases from V and 1 base from J, with 7 bases between. CDR3 size: 13 residues. The germline gives CDR1 SGHTA, CDR2 FQGNSA.

The chain links TRBV6-1 to TRBJ1-2; D not resolved. The CDR3 has 11 residues. Germline V gene lookup returns CDR1 MNHNS and CDR2 SASEGT. Trimming left V 7 bases short and J 3 bases short, with 6 bases between. The CDR3 protein is CASTSHYGYTF. The CDR3 DNA is TGTGCCAGCACCTCCCACTATGGCTACACCTTC.

This CDR3 is CAWSVETGWNEQFF. The CDR3, as DNA: TGTGCCTGGAGTGTCGAGACCGGGTGGAATGAGCAGTTCTTC. The V and J genes are TRBV30 and TRBJ2-1; D uncertain. The CDR3 sequence is 14 residues long. Per germline, CDR1 GTSNPN and CDR2 SVGIG (reference sequence). The ends were cut back, 0 bases at V and 7 bases at J, with 13 bases in the middle.

This clone has a single count. V gene TRBV30 combines with J gene TRBJ1-2; perhaps TRBD1 as D (5 bases). This CDR3 spans 16 amino acids. In germline, CDR1 is GTSNPN, CDR2 SVGIG (reference sequence). The V gene lost 7 bases and the J gene lost 2 bases, with 23 bases spanning the gap. This CDR3 reads CAYQTPGISRNYGYTF. CDR3 coding DNA: TGTGCCTACCAAACCCCAGGGATTAGCCGAAACTATGGCTACACCTTC.

The V call is TRBV29-1, the J call TRBJ2-3; tentative D call: TRBD2 (6 bases). Germline CDR1 SQVTM, CDR2 ANQGSEA. CDR3 length equals 13 residues. V lost 8 bases to trimming and J lost 3 bases, with 15 bases between them. In DNA, the CDR3 is TGCAGCAAGAGGGAGGTCTTGACAGATACGCAGTATTTT. It codes for CSKREVLTDTQYF.

This chain uses TRBV23-1 with TRBJ2-7, with 7 nucleotides matching TRBD1. TRBV23-1 is identified as an open reading frame with a role that is uncertain. The CDR3 runs to 15 residues. Trimming at V came to 3 bases and at J to 2 bases, leaving 7 bases not matched to a gene. CDR3 region: CASSQAGTVPYEQYF. The CDR3 nucleotides read TGCGCCAGCAGTCAGGCCGGGACAGTACCCTACGAGCAGTACTTC.

The chain joins TRBV7-3 to TRBJ2-5, with 7 bases identical to TRBD2. In germline, CDR1 is SGHTA, CDR2 FQGTGA. The CDR3 extends over 13 amino acids. V shed 2 bases and J 4 bases; nucleotides not matched to a gene: 1. The CDR3 DNA is TGTGCCAGCAGCTTAGGACTAGGAGAGACCCAGTACTTC. As protein: CASSLGLGETQYF.

V usage is TRBV7-2 and J usage is TRBJ2-7; TRBD2 matches at 10 bases. V shed 5 bases, J shed 2 bases, and the junction held 9 bases outside the gene matches. The CDR3 length is 16 residues. The germline V gene encodes CDR1 SGHTA and CDR2 FQGNSA. The CDR3: CASSHNSGGLTYEQYF. In DNA form, the CDR3 reads TGTGCCAGCAGCCATAATAGCGGGGGGTTAACCTACGAGCAGTACTTC.

CDR3 region: CASSHRDRTYEQYF. The CDR3 DNA sequence: TGTGCCAGCAGCCATCGGGACAGGACCTACGAGCAGTACTTC. The rearrangement links TRBV14 to TRBJ2-7, with 8 bases aligning to TRBD1. Germline CDR1 SGHDN, CDR2 FVKESK. The CDR3 contains 14 residues. The ends lost 3 bases at V and 2 bases at J; junction bases unmatched: 3.

The rearrangement joins TRBV18 to TRBJ1-3; possibly TRBD1 for D (5 bases). There are 15 residues in the CDR3. CDR1 KGHSH and CDR2 LQKENI come from the germline V gene. Trimming took off 6 bases at V and 0 bases at J, with 12 bases between the two ends. The CDR3 sequence is CASSLQGYSGNTIYF. Written as DNA, the CDR3 is TGTGCCAGCTCTCTTCAGGGCTACTCTGGAAACACCATATATTTT. Filled out from reference TRBV18 and TRBJ1-3, the complete variable domain reads NAGVMQNPRHLVRRRGQEARLRCSPMKGHSHVYWYRQLPEEGLKFMVYLQKENIIDESGMPKERFSAEFPKEGPSILRIQQVVRGDSAAYFCASSLQGYSGNTIYFGEGSWLTVV.

The chain employs TRBV6-4 and TRBJ1-1; D is unclear. Germline CDR1 reads MRHNA; CDR2 reads SNTAGT. V gave up 2 bases and J gave up 11 bases, with 9 bases separating them. CDR3 length: 11 amino acids. The CDR3 loop reads CASSDPKLAFF. The CDR3 DNA sequence: TGTGCCAGCAGTGACCCTAAGCTGGCTTTCTTT.

This chain joins TRBV5-4 and TRBJ2-1; 12 nucleotides agree with TRBD2. From germline, CDR1 is SGHNT and CDR2 YYREEE (reference sequence). This CDR3 has 15 amino acids. J was trimmed by 3 bases and V by 4 bases; bases with no gene match: 2. CDR3 in DNA: TGTGCCAGCAGCCCTAGCGGGAGGGACTACAATGAGCAGTTCTTC. Translating it yields CASSPSGRDYNEQFF.

This chain connects TRBV6-5 to TRBJ2-3; maybe TRBD2 (6 bases). Trimming took 0 bases from V and 4 from J, leaving 11 bases between them. From germline, CDR1 is MNHEY and CDR2 SVGAGI. There are 15 residues in the CDR3. CDR3 in amino acids: CASSYSPGVADTQYF. The CDR3 region has the DNA TGTGCCAGCAGTTACTCACCGGGGGTTGCAGATACGCAGTATTTT.

The V gene is TRBV18, the J gene TRBJ1-5, with TRBD1 matching over 10 bases. With V trimmed by 4 bases and J by 6 bases, 6 bases remained unmatched. CDR1 and CDR2 (germline): KGHSH, LQKENI. CDR3 size: 15 residues. CDR3 DNA: TGTGCCAGCTCACTTGGACAGGGGGGGGTTCAGCCCCAGCATTTT. Encoded protein: CASSLGQGGVQPQHF.

About this clone itself: Compared with germline, one end of the junction differs, possibly owing to a read error. V is TRBV27 and J is TRBJ2-1, with a weak D call TRBD2 (6 bases). Looked up from germline, CDR1 is MNHEY and CDR2 is SMNVEV (reference sequence). The CDR3 contains 13 residues. CDR3 residues: CASTLRGGTEQFF. CDR3 DNA sequence: TGTGCCAGCACTTTAAGAGGCGGGACTGAGCAGTTCTTC.

The rearrangement joins TRBV5-1 to TRBJ1-2, with a possible D match to TRBD1 (5 bases). V dropped 4 bases and J dropped 4 bases, with 17 bases sitting between them. CDR3 length equals 15 residues. In germline, CDR1 is SGHRS, CDR2 YFSETQ. The CDR3: CASSPHPRDSYGYTF. The CDR3 nucleotides are TGCGCCAGCAGCCCACACCCCCGGGACTCCTATGGCTACACCTTC.